The clone carrying this T cell receptor (beta chain) was recorded at least ten times. This record comes from a study of neurological immune-mediated disorders. V shed 6 bases and J shed 5 bases, with 16 bases lying between them. Germline assignment: CDR1 ENHRY and CDR2 SYGVKD. The CDR3 has 14 amino acids. TCRdb independently ran MiXCR on the 5' RACE reads; one entry per CDR3 protein. The repertoire consists of more than 50,000 distinct CDR3 sequences, with approximately 4.1% occurring once and the leading ten covering 1.3%. This chain uses TRBV10-3 with TRBJ1-1, with D possibly matching TRBD1 (6 bases). This TCR was recovered from a young man with multiple sclerosis. The sample taken for sequencing was PBMCs. CDR3 bases: TGTGCCATCAGCATACAGGGTATGTATACTGAAGCTTTCTTT. Translated, it gives CAISIQGMYTEAFF.